A single TCR beta chain is shown here with its context. The data belong to a study of technical replicates of blood from several donors. The data were produced by immunoSEQ multiplex PCR, yet TCRdb's version contains in-frame clones alone and is incomplete. The sample gives about 59,000 clones, just under 95% of which show up once; less than 5% is in the top ten. The germline V gene encodes CDR1 SGHDT and CDR2 YYEEEE. The CDR3 is made up of 16 amino acids. V was clipped by 4 bases and J by 5 bases; unmatched bases: 5. The sequenced material came from PBMCs. V gene TRBV5-6 combines with J gene TRBJ2-3; 15 bases map to TRBD2. This clonotype was sampled from a human donor in good health. Some clones in this sample may be carry-over from other donors' samples. The CDR3 bases are TGTGCCAGCAGCAGGACTAGCGGGAGGGCGGTAGATACGCAGTATTTT. Amino acids: CASSRTSGRAVDTQYF. The full variable domain, its missing parts supplied by reference TRBV5-6 and TRBJ2-3, is DAGVTQSPTHLIKTRGQQVTLRCSPKSGHDTVSWYQQALGQGPQFIFQYYEEEERQRGNFPDRFSGHQFPNYSSELNVNALLLGDSALYLCASSRTSGRAVDTQYFGPGTRLTVL.